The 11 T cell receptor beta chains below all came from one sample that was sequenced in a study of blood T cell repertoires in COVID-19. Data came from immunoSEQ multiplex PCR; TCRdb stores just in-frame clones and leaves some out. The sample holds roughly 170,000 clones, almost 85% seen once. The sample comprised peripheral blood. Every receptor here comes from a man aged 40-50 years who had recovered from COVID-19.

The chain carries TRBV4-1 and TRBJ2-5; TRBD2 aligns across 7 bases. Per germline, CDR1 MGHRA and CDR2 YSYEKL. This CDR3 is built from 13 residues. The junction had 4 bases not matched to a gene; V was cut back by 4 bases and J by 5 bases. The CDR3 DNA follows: TGCGCCAGCAGCCTCAGCGGGATGGAGACCCAGTACTTC. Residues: CASSLSGMETQYF.

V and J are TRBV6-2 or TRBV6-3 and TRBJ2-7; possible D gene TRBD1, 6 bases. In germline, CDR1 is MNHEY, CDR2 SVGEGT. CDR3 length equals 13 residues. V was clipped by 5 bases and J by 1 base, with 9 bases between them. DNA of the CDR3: TGTGCCAGCAGTCAACAGGGTTCCTACGAGCAGTACTTC. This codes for CASSQQGSYEQYF.

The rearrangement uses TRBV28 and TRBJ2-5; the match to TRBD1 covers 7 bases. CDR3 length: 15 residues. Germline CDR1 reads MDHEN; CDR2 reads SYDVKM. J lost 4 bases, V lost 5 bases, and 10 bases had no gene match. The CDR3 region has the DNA TGTGCCAGCAGTCCTGGACAGGTCGGTTTAGAGACCCAGTACTTC. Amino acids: CASSPGQVGLETQYF.

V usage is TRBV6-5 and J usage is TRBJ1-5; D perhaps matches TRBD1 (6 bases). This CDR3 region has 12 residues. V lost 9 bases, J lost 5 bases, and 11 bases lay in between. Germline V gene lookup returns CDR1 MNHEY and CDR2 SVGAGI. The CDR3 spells CASSDSYQPQHF. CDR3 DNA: TGTGCCAGTTCGGACAGCTATCAGCCCCAGCATTTT.

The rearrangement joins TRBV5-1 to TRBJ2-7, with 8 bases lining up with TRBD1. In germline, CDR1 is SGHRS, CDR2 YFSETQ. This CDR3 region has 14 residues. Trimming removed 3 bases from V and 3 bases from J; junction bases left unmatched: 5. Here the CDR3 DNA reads TGCGCCAGCAGCTACGACAGGGGAAACTACGAGCAGTACTTC. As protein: CASSYDRGNYEQYF.

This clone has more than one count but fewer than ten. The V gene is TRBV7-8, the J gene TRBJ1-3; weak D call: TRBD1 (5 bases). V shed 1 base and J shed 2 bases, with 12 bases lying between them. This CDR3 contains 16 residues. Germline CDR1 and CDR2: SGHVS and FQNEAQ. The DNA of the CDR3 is TGTGCCAGCAGCTTAGTAAGGAGGGGACCTGGAAACACCATATATTTT. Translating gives CASSLVRRGPGNTIYF.

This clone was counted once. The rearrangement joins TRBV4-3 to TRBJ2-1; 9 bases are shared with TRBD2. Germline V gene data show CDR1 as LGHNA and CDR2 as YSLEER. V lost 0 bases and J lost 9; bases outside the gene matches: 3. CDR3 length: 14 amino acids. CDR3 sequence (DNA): TGCGCCAGCAGCCAAGAGGGCGGGAGGGCTGAGCAGTTCTTC. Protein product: CASSQEGGRAEQFF.

Here the CDR3 DNA reads TGTGCCAGCAGCCCGGGACAGGGACGTCATAGGGGAGCTTTCTTT. Protein: CASSPGQGRHRGAFF. This chain uses TRBV5-8 with TRBJ1-1; 9 bases are a match to TRBD1. Trimming removed 4 bases from V and 10 bases from J; junction bases left unmatched: 14. The CDR3 has 15 residues. Germline CDR1 and CDR2: SGHTS and YDEGEE.

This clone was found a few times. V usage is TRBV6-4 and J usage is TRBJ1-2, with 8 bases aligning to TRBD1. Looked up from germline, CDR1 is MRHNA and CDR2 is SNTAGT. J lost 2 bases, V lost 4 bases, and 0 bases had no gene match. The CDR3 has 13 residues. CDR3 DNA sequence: TGTGCCAGCAGTGGACAGGGGAACTATGGCTACACCTTC. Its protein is CASSGQGNYGYTF.

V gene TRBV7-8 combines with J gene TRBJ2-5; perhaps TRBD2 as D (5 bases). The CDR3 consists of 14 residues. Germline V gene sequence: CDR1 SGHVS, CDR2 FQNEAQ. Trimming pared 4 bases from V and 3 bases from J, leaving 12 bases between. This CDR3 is CASSWGVAKETQYF. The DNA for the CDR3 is TGTGCCAGCAGCTGGGGAGTAGCCAAAGAGACCCAGTACTTC.

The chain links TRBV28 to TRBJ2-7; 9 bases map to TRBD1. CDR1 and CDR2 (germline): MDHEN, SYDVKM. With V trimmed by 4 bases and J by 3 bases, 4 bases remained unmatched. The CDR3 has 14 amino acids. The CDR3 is CASSSGTGFYEQYF. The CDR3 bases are TGTGCCAGCAGTTCCGGGACAGGGTTCTACGAGCAGTACTTC.